The T cell receptor (beta chain) described here comes from a study of immune heterogeneity within non-small cell lung tumors. Multiplex PCR with 32 V and 13 J primers amplified TCR beta CDR3. MiXCR, run by TCRdb on the multiplex PCR reads, gives a single entry per CDR3 protein. The sample has about 2,800 distinct CDR3 sequences; roughly 45% are singletons. Template input, which was bulk tumor genomic DNA, totaled 600 to 650 ng per sample. Far-apart biopsies, several per primary tumor, were taken during surgery. Undergoing curative surgery were patients whose non-small cell lung cancer was untreated and newly diagnosed. The study drew donors from newly diagnosed non-small cell lung cancer patients having surgery with curative intent. For this clonotype: What it binds is unknown.

V was clipped by 10 bases and J by 3 bases; unmatched bases: 15. This CDR3 spans 17 amino acids. From germline, CDR1 is MNHNS and CDR2 SASEGT. Overall study findings and caveats: High-frequency T-cell receptor beta clonotypes differed largely between individual patients.

Input material: lung tumor tissue. The chain employs TRBV6-1 and TRBJ2-6, with 7 bases lining up with TRBD2. The TCR sequence derives from a woman aged 55 to 70 with non-small cell lung cancer. CDR3 loop: CATQPPGGLGGANVLTF. DNA of the CDR3: TGTGCCACACAGCCTCCCGGGGGGTTAGGTGGGGCCAACGTCCTGACTTTC.